The 7 T cell receptor beta chains below were found in one sample sequenced in a study of cytomegalovirus exposure and HLA in healthy donors. The data were produced by immunoSEQ multiplex PCR, yet TCRdb's version contains in-frame clones alone and is incomplete. The table records under 300,000 clones, 90% of them present only once. The source material was PBMCs. These receptors were collected from a woman younger than 35 in good health and CMV-seronegative.

The gene calls are TRBV5-1 and TRBJ1-1; 9 nucleotides align to TRBD1. The CDR3 runs 16 residues. The germline CDR1 and CDR2 sequences are SGHRS and YFSETQ. With 5 bases clipped from V and 3 bases from J, the junction kept 11 bases outside the gene matches. The CDR3 loop is CASRSSRDREDTEAFF. The CDR3 nucleotides are TGCGCCAGCAGATCTAGCCGGGACAGGGAAGACACTGAAGCTTTCTTT.

This chain joins TRBV5-5 and TRBJ1-2, with D uncertain. CDR1 and CDR2 from the germline V gene are SGHKS and YYEKEE (reference sequence). Trimming left V 4 bases short and J 12 bases short, with 13 bases between. The CDR3 spans 11 residues. CDR3 sequence (DNA): TGTGCCAGCAGCCCGGGGAGCGTGGACACCTTC. This translates into CASSPGSVDTF.

The chain links TRBV7-6 to TRBJ2-7, with D perhaps matching TRBD2 (6 bases). V lost 2 bases, J lost 4 bases, and 12 bases lay in between. Germline CDR1 is SGHVS and CDR2 is FNYEAQ. The CDR3 has 14 amino acids. DNA for the CDR3: TGTGCCAGCAGCTTACGGCAGGGAGGTTACGAGCAGTACGTC. It yields the protein CASSLRQGGYEQYV.

The chain carries TRBV27 and TRBJ2-4; 8 bases line up with TRBD1. This CDR3 comprises 13 residues. Looked up from germline, CDR1 is MNHEY and CDR2 is SMNVEV (reference sequence). V lost 4 bases to trimming and J lost 10 bases; unmatched junction nucleotides: 6. CDR3 nucleotide sequence: TGTGCCAGCAGTTGGACAGGGAAAGGGATTCAGTACTTC. Its protein is CASSWTGKGIQYF.

V is TRBV18 and J is TRBJ1-2, with D perhaps TRBD1 (6 bases). Germline lookup yields CDR1 KGHSH and CDR2 LQKENI. With 3 bases removed from V and 4 bases from J, the gap between germline ends came to 18 bases. CDR3 length: 16 residues. The CDR3 DNA is TGTGCCAGCTCACCGCCTACTACAGGGCCCCCCTATGGCTACACCTTC. Translated: CASSPPTTGPPYGYTF.

This chain joins TRBV4-1 and TRBJ1-1, with a possible D match to TRBD1 (5 bases). The V end was cut by 4 bases, the J end by 2 bases, with 14 bases between. CDR3 length equals 15 residues. CDR1 and CDR2 from the germline V gene are MGHRA and YSYEKL. The chain's CDR3 is CASSRQGGLNTEAFF. In DNA form, the CDR3 reads TGCGCCAGCAGCCGCCAGGGAGGACTCAACACTGAAGCTTTCTTT.

The chain employs TRBV2 and TRBJ2-5; D remains unclear. In germline, CDR1 is SNHLY, CDR2 FYNNEI. This CDR3 contains 12 residues. V lost 6 bases to trimming and J lost 6 bases, with 11 bases between them. The CDR3 here is CASRGSSKTQYF. The CDR3 DNA sequence: TGTGCCAGCAGGGGTAGCTCCAAGACCCAGTACTTC.